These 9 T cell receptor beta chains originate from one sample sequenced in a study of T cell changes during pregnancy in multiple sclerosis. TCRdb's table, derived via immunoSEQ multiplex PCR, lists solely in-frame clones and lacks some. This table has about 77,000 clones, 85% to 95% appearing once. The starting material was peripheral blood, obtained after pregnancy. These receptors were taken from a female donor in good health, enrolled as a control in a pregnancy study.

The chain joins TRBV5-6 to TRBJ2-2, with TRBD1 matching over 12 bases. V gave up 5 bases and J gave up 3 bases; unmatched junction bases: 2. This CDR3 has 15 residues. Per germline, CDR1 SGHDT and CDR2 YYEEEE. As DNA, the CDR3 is TGTGCCAGCAGTGGGACAGGGGGCTACACCGGGGAGCTGTTTTTT. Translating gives CASSGTGGYTGELFF.

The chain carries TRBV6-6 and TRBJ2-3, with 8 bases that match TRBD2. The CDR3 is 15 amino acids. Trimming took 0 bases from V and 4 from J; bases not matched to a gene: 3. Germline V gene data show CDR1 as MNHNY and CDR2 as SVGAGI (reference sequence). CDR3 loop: CASSYSTGGADTQYF. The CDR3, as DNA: TGTGCCAGCAGTTACTCTACGGGAGGGGCAGATACGCAGTATTTT.

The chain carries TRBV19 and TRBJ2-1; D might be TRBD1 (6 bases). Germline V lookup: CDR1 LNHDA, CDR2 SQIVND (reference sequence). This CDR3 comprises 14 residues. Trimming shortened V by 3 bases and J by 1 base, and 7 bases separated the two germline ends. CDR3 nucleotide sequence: TGTGCCAGTAGTATGACAGGTTCCTACAATGAGCAGTTCTTC. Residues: CASSMTGSYNEQFF.

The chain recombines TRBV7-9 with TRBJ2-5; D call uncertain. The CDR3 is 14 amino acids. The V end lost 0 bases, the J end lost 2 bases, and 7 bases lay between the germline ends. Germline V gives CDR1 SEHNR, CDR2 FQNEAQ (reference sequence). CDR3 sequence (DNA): TGTGCCAGCAGCTTAGCTCCACAGCAAGAGACCCAGTACTTC. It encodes CASSLAPQQETQYF.

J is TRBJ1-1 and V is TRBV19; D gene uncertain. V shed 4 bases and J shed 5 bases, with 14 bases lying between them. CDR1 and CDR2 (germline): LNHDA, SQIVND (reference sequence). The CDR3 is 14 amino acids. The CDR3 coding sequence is TGTGCCAGTAGTAAAGAAGAGGGCTGGACTGAAGCTTTCTTT. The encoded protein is CASSKEEGWTEAFF.

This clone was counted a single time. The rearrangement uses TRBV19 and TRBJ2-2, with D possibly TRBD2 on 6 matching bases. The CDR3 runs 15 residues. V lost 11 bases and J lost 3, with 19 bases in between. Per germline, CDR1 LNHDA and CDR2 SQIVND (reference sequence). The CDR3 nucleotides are TGTGCCTCCTCGACCGGGACTCCTTACACCGGGGAGCTGTTTTTT. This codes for CASSTGTPYTGELFF.

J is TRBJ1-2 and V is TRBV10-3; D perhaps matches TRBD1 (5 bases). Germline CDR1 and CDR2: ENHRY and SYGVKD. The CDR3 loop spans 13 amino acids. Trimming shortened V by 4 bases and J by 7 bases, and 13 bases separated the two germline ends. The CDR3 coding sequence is TGTGCCATCAGTGGCAGGGAGGAATCTGGCTACACCTTC. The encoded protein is CAISGREESGYTF.

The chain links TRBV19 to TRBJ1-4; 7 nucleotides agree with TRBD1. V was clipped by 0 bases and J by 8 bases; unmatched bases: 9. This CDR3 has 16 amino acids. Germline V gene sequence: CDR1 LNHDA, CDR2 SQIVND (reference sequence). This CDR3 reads CASSIERRGRREKLFF. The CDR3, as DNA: TGTGCCAGTAGTATAGAGAGGAGGGGGCGACGAGAAAAACTGTTTTTT.

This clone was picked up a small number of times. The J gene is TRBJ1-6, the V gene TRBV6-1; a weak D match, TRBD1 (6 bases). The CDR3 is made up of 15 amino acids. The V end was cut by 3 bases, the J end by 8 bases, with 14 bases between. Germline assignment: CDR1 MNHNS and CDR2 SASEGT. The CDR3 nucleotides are TGTGCCAGCAGTGATAGGGCAGGGGCGTATTCACCCCTCCACTTT. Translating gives CASSDRAGAYSPLHF.